This T cell receptor beta chain was found in a study of blood T cell repertoires in COVID-19. Study background: Sources were T cells, B-cell-depleted T cells, or PBMCs; the material itself was cDNA or gDNA.

This clone was seen a few times. Profiled with immunoSEQ multiplex PCR; TCRdb holds only in-frame clones, not every one. Here the sample spans about 14,000 clones, around 90% being singletons. Germline V gene lookup returns CDR1 SEHNR and CDR2 FQNEAQ (reference sequence). After removal of 1 base from V and 2 bases from J, the junction contained 4 bases not matched to a gene. The length of the CDR3 is 16 residues. The rearrangement links TRBV7-9 to TRBJ2-2; TRBD2 aligns across 7 bases. The receptor comes from a human donor in a cohort sampled during active COVID-19. Sequenced sample: peripheral blood. The CDR3 reads CASSLGGTINTGELFF. The DNA of the CDR3 is TGTGCCAGCAGCTTAGGAGGGACTATCAACACCGGGGAGCTGTTTTTT.